The 18 T cell receptor beta chains below were found in one sample sequenced in a study of beta chain features in type 1 diabetes. Expressed TCRB transcripts were sequenced because the isolated RNA had all been reverse transcribed beforehand. Libraries were prepared by immunoSEQ multiplex PCR; TCRdb keeps only in-frame clonotypes and omits some of them. The sample includes 250,000 to 300,000 clones, roughly an eighth of them seen just once. Which antigens these TCRs recognize remains unknown. Overall study findings and caveats: Shorter TCRB CDR3s, moderately but significantly so, marked every one of the four CD4+ subsets in Type 1 diabetes patients.

Sequenced sample: naive CD4+ T cells from blood. All receptors come from a man aged 25-45 years with type 1 diabetes.

This clone showed up just a few times. The chain carries TRBV7-2 and TRBJ1-5; a weak D match, TRBD1 (5 bases). There are 14 residues in the CDR3. Trimming cost V 3 bases and J 2 bases, with 8 bases left between them. Germline CDR1 reads SGHTA; CDR2 reads FQGNSA. As DNA, the CDR3 is TGTGCCAGCAGCTTCGGCAGGGGCAATCAGCCCCAGCATTTT. As protein: CASSFGRGNQPQHF.

This chain uses TRBV4-2 with TRBJ2-6, with D maybe TRBD2 (6 bases). V gave up 6 bases and J gave up 1 base, with 19 bases separating them. CDR3 length: 18 amino acids. Germline V gene data show CDR1 as LGHNA and CDR2 as YNFKEQ. CDR3 sequence reads: CASRRRGSGPSGANVLTF. CDR3 nucleotide sequence: TGTGCCAGCAGGCGCCGGGGTAGCGGCCCGTCTGGGGCCAACGTCCTGACTTTC.

The chain has TRBV2 and TRBJ2-7, with D maybe TRBD2 (6 bases). Per germline, CDR1 SNHLY and CDR2 FYNNEI. This CDR3 has 15 amino acids. V was cut by 4 bases and J by 4 bases, with 17 bases left in between. The CDR3 sequence: CASSAEGVLVYEQYF. CDR3 DNA: TGTGCCAGCAGTGCGGAGGGAGTCTTGGTTTACGAGCAGTACTTC.

The V call is TRBV9, the J call TRBJ2-1; D possibly corresponds to TRBD1 (5 bases). Germline V gene data show CDR1 as SGDLS and CDR2 as YYNGEE. The CDR3 totals 18 residues. V was cut by 0 bases and J by 2 bases, with 18 bases left in between. CDR3 bases: TGTGCCAGCAGCGTAGCTAGAGGCCAAAGGGGTGCCTACAATGAGCAGTTCTTC. It specifies CASSVARGQRGAYNEQFF.

The chain links TRBV9 to TRBJ2-3; 7 nucleotides line up with TRBD2. The CDR3 totals 15 residues. The V and J ends lost 4 bases and 3 bases, in that order; junction bases with no gene match: 8. Germline V CDR1 and CDR2: SGDLS, YYNGEE. CDR3 DNA: TGTGCCAGCAGCACCCACGGGGGAGGGACAGATACGCAGTATTTT. Amino acid sequence: CASSTHGGGTDTQYF.

This chain links TRBV9 with TRBJ2-5; 7 bases align to TRBD1. Germline CDR1 SGDLS, CDR2 YYNGEE. The CDR3 extends over 14 amino acids. The V segment lost 2 bases and the J segment 5 bases; nucleotides outside the gene matches: 6. The CDR3 DNA is TGTGCCAGCAGCGTCGACAGGGTGAGGGAGACCCAGTACTTC. This gives the protein CASSVDRVRETQYF.

The DNA of the CDR3 is TGTGCCAGCAGCTTGGTCAGGGGAATGAACACTGAAGCTTTCTTT. This gives the protein CASSLVRGMNTEAFF. J is TRBJ1-1 and V is TRBV5-4; D might be TRBD1 (6 bases). Per germline, CDR1 SGHNT and CDR2 YYREEE (reference sequence). The ends were cut back, 0 bases at V and 0 bases at J, with 9 bases in the middle. The CDR3 runs to 15 residues.

This clone occurred a few times. The chain joins TRBV2 to TRBJ2-3; 7 nucleotides match TRBD2. This CDR3 comprises 13 residues. V lost 4 bases and J lost 6; bases outside the gene matches: 4. Germline CDR1 is SNHLY and CDR2 is FYNNEI. The CDR3 sequence is CASSVRGGDTQYF. In DNA form, the CDR3 reads TGTGCCAGCAGTGTTCGGGGAGGGGATACGCAGTATTTT.

The chain has TRBV28 and TRBJ2-2; the D is unclear. The CDR3 sequence is 16 residues long. Germline CDR1 is MDHEN and CDR2 is SYDVKM. Trimming removed 5 bases at V and 1 base at J, with 14 bases between. CDR3 DNA: TGTGCCAGCAGTCCTCCTGATAGCAAGAACACCGGGGAGCTGTTTTTT. Translating it yields CASSPPDSKNTGELFF.

This clone was counted between two and nine times. The CDR3 bases are TGCAGCGTTTCGACTAGCGGGAGTCATCAAGAGACCCAGTACTTC. Translation gives CSVSTSGSHQETQYF. The chain employs TRBV29-1 and TRBJ2-5; TRBD2 aligns across 12 bases. This CDR3 is built from 15 residues. V gave up 5 bases and J gave up 2 bases; unmatched junction bases: 6. Per the germline V gene, CDR1 is SQVTM and CDR2 is ANQGSEA.

This clone was seen a few times. The rearrangement links TRBV28 to TRBJ2-5, with 7 bases matching TRBD1. This CDR3 is built from 15 residues. Germline V gene data show CDR1 as MDHEN and CDR2 as SYDVKM. The V gene end was trimmed by 10 bases and the J gene end by 2 bases; junction bases not matched to a gene: 13. CDR3: CAIRNYRGTQETQYF. For the CDR3, the DNA is TGTGCCATCCGGAACTACAGGGGCACTCAAGAGACCCAGTACTTC.

This clone came up a few times. The V gene is TRBV5-1, the J gene TRBJ1-2; TRBD1 matches at 8 bases. V gave up 3 bases and J gave up 4 bases; unmatched junction bases: 11. The germline CDR1 and CDR2 sequences are SGHRS and YFSETQ. The CDR3 length is 16 residues. CDR3 coding DNA: TGCGCCAGCAGCTCCGAAGTAGGACAGGGTGCCTATGGCTACACCTTC. Protein product: CASSSEVGQGAYGYTF.

The CDR3 here is CSVENRVNTEAFF. DNA of the CDR3: TGCAGCGTTGAAAACAGGGTCAACACTGAAGCTTTCTTT. This chain uses TRBV29-1 with TRBJ1-1, with D possibly TRBD1 on 6 matching bases. Germline lookup yields CDR1 SQVTM and CDR2 ANQGSEA. With 2 bases removed from V and 2 bases from J, the gap between germline ends came to 9 bases. The CDR3 has 13 residues.

This clone has only a few counts. This specimen includes other DNA sequences encoding the same CDR3. V gene TRBV5-4 combines with J gene TRBJ2-3; TRBD2 aligns across 7 bases. J lost 0 bases, V lost 2 bases, and 0 bases had no gene match. The CDR3 has 14 amino acids. The germline V gene has CDR1 SGHNT and CDR2 YYREEE (reference sequence). Here the CDR3 DNA reads TGTGCCAGCAGCTTAGCGGGGAGCACAGATACGCAGTATTTT. This translates into CASSLAGSTDTQYF.

This clone was seen only a few times. The gene calls are TRBV25-1 and TRBJ2-1, with 10 bases matching TRBD2. This CDR3 has 17 residues. Germline loops: CDR1 MGHDK, CDR2 SYGVNS. V dropped 4 bases and J dropped 4; count of bases not matched to a gene: 10. CDR3 bases: TGTGCCAGCAGTGGTGCGCAAGCGGGAGGGTTGTACAATGAGCAGTTCTTC. Its translation: CASSGAQAGGLYNEQFF.

The V gene is TRBV29-1, the J gene TRBJ2-3; 7 bases match TRBD2. The CDR3 length is 12 residues. The V and J ends lost 6 bases and 4 bases, in that order; junction bases with no gene match: 4. Germline assignment: CDR1 SQVTM and CDR2 ANQGSEA. In DNA form, the CDR3 reads TGCAGCGTGAGGGGAGGGGCAGATACGCAGTATTTT. Translated: CSVRGGADTQYF.

The rearrangement joins TRBV30 to TRBJ2-7, with D possibly matching TRBD2 (5 bases). The ends were cut back, 2 bases at V and 3 bases at J, with 11 bases in the middle. Per the germline V gene, CDR1 is GTSNPN and CDR2 is SVGIG (reference sequence). This CDR3 is built from 13 residues. The CDR3 region has the DNA TGTGCCTGGAGTAAGGGAGCCAACTACGAGCAGTACTTC. It translates to CAWSKGANYEQYF.

V is TRBV7-9 and J is TRBJ2-3, with D perhaps TRBD2 (6 bases). The CDR3 extends over 14 amino acids. The germline gives CDR1 SEHNR, CDR2 FQNEAQ (reference sequence). Deletions cut 5 bases from V and 3 bases from J, with 12 bases between. The CDR3 loop reads CASSLSLATDTQYF. CDR3 DNA: TGTGCCAGCAGCCTATCACTAGCTACAGATACGCAGTATTTT.